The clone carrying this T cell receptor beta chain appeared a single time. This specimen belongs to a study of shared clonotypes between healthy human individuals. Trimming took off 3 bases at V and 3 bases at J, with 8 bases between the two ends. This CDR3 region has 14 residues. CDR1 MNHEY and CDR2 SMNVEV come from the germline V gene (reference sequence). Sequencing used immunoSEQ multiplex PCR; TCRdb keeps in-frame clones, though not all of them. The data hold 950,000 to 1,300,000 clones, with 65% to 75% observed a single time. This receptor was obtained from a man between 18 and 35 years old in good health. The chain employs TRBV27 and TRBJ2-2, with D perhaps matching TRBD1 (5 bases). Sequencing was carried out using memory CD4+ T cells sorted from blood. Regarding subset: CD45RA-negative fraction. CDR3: CASSLGPYTGELFF. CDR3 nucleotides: TGTGCCAGCAGTTTGGGGCCGTACACCGGGGAGCTGTTTTTT.